A single T cell receptor beta chain is shown here with its context. Its matching antigen is unknown. This sample is part of a study of T cell responses to AZD1222 COVID-19 vaccine. Assay: immunoSEQ multiplex PCR; the TCRdb copy retains only in-frame clones and omits some. The repertoire holds 90,000 to 120,000 clones, with roughly 90% as singletons. Overall study findings and caveats: Distributed over spike, vaccine-associated CD4 TCRs predominated at 160-218 and 743-854.

Germline trimming cut 0 bases from V and 9 bases from J; bases unmatched to any gene: 26. The CDR3 totals 23 residues. The chain recombines TRBV23-1 with TRBJ2-1; 13 nucleotides align to TRBD2. TRBV23-1 is assigned to the ORF class and has an uncertain function. Sequenced material: peripheral blood, taken on day 0 of AZD1222 vaccination. The TCR originated in an adult in good health. The CDR3 protein is CASSQSVHSGLAGPTRNYFEQFF. The CDR3 DNA follows: TGCGCCAGCAGTCAATCGGTACACTCGGGACTAGCGGGACCCACACGGAACTACTTTGAGCAGTTCTTC.